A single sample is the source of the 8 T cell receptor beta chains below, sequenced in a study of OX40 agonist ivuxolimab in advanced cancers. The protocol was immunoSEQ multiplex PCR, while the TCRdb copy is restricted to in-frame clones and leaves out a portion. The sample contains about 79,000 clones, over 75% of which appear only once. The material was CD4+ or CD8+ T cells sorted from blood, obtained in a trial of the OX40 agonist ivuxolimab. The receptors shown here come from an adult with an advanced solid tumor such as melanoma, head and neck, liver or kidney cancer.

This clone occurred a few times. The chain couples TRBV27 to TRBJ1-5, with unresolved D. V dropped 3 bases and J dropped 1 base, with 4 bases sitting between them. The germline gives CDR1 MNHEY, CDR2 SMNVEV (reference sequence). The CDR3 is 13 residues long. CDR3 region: CASSFMSNQPQHF. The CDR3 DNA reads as TGTGCCAGCAGTTTTATGAGCAATCAGCCCCAGCATTTT.

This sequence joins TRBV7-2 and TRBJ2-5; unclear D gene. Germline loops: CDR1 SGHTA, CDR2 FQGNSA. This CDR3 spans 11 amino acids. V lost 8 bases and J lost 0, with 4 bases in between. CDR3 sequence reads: CASGNQETQYF. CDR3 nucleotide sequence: TGTGCCAGCGGCAACCAAGAGACCCAGTACTTC.

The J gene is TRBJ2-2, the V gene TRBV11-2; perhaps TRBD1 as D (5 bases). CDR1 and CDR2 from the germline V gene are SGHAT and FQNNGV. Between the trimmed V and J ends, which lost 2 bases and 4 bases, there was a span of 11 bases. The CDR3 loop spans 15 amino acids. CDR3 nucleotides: TGTGCCAGCAGCTTATGGCAGGGCGGCACCGGGGAGCTGTTTTTT. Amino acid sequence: CASSLWQGGTGELFF.

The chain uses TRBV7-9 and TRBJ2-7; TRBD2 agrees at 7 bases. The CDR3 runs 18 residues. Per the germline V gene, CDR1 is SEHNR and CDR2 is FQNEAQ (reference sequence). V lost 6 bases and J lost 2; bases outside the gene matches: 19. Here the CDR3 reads CASSPTWGGGPGAYEQYF. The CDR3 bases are TGTGCCAGCAGTCCCACCTGGGGGGGAGGCCCGGGGGCCTACGAGCAGTACTTC.

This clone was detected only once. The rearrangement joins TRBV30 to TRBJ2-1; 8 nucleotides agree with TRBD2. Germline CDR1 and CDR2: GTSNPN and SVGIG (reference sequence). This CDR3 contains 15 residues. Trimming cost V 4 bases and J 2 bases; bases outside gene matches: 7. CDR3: CAWILVGRAYNEQFF. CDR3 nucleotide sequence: TGTGCCTGGATCTTGGTCGGGAGGGCCTACAATGAGCAGTTCTTC.

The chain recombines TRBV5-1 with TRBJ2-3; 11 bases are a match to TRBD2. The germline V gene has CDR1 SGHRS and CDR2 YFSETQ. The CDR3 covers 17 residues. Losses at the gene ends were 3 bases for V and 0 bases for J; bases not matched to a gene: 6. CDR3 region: CASSSAGLAVSTDTQYF. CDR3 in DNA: TGCGCCAGCAGCTCGGCGGGACTAGCGGTTAGCACAGATACGCAGTATTTT.

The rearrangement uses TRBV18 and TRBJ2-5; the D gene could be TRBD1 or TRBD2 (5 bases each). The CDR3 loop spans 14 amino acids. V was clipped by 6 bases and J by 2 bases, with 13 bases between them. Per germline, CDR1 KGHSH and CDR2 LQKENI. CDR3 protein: CASSGGRKQETQYF. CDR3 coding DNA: TGTGCCAGCTCTGGGGGACGGAAGCAAGAGACCCAGTACTTC. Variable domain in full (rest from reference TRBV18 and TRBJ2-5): NAGVMQNPRHLVRRRGQEARLRCSPMKGHSHVYWYRQLPEEGLKFMVYLQKENIIDESGMPKERFSAEFPKEGPSILRIQQVVRGDSAAYFCASSGGRKQETQYFGPGTRLLVL.

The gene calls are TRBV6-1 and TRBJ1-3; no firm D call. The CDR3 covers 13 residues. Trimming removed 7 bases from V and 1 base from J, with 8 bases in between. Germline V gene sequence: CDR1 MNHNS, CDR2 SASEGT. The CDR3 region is CASTGPSGNTIYF. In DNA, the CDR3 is TGTGCCAGCACAGGCCCGTCTGGAAACACCATATATTTT.